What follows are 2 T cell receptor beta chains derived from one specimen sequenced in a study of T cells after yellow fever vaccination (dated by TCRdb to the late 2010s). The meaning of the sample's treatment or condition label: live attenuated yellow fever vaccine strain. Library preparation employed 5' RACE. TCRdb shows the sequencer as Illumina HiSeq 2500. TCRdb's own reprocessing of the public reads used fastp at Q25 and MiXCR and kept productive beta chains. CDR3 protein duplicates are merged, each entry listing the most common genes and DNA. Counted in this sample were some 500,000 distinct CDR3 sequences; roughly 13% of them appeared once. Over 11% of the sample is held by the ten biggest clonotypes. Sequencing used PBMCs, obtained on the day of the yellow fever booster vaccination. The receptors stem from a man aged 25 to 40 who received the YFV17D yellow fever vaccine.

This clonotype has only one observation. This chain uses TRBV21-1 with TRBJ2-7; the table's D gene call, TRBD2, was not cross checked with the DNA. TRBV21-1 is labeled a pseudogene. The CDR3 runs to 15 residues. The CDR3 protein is CASSKVGHLDYEQYF. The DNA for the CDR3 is TGTGCCAGCAGCAAAGTGGGCCACCTTGACTACGAGCAGTACTTC.

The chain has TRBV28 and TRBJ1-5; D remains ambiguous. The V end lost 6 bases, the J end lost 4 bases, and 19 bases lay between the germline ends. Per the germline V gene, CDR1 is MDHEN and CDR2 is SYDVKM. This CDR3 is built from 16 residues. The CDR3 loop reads CASRRVVFSGNQPQHF. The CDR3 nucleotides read TGTGCCAGCAGGCGAGTTGTGTTTAGTGGTAATCAGCCCCAGCATTTT.